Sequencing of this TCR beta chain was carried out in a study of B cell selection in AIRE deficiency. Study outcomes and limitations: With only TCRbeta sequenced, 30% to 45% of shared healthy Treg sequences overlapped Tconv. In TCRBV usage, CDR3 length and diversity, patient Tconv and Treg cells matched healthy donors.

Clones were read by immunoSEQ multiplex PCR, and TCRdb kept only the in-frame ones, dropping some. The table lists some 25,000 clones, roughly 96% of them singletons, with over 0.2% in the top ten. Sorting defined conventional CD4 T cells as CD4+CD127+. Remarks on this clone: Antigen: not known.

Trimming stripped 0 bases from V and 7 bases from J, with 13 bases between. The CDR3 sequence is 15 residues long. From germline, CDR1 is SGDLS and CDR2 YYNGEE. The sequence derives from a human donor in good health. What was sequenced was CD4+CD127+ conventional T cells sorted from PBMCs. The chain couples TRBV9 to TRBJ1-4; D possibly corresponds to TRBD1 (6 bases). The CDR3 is CASSVAQGRGEKLFF. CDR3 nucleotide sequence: TGTGCCAGCAGCGTAGCACAGGGCCGGGGTGAAAAACTGTTTTTT.